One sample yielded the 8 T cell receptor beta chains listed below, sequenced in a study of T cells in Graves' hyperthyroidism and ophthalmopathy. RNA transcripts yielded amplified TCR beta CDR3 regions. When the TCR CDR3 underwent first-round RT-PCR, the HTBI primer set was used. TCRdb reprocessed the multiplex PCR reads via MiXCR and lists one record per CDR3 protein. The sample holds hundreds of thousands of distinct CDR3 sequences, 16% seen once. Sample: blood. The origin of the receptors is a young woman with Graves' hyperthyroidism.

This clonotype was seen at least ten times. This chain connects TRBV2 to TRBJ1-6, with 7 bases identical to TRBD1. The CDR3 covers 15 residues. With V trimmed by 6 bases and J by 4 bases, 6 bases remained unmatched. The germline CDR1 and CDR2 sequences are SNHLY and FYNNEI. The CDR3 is CASRQTGNYNSPLHF. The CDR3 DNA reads TGTGCCAGCAGGCAGACAGGGAATTATAATTCACCCCTCCACTTT.

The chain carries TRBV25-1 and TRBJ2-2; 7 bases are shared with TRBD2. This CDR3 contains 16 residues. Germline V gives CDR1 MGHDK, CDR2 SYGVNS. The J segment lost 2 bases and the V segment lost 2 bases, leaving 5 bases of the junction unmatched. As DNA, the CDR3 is TGTGCCAGCAGTGAACTGGGCGGGAGTAACACCGGGGAGCTGTTTTTT. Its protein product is CASSELGGSNTGELFF.

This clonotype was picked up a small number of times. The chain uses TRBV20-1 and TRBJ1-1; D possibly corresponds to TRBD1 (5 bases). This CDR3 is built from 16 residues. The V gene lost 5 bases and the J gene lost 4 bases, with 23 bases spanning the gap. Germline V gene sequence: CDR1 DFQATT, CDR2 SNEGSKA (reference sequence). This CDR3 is CSAGGVSGGSITEAFF. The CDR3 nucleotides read TGCAGTGCTGGAGGGGTGAGTGGGGGTTCGATCACTGAAGCTTTCTTT.

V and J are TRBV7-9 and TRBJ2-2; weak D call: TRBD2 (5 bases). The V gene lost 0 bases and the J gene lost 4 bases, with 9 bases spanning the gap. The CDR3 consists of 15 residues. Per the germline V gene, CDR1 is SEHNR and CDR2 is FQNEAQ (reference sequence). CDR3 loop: CASSLAGGGTGELFF. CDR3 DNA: TGTGCCAGCAGCTTAGCTGGAGGTGGCACCGGGGAGCTGTTTTTT.

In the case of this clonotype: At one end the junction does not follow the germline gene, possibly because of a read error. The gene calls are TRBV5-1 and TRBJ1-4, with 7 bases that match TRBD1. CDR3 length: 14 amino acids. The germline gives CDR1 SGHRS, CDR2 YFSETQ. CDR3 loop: CASSFDRENEELFF. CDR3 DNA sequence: TGCGCCAGCAGCTTCGACAGGGAGAATGAAGAACTGTTTTTT. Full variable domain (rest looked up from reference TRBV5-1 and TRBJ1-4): KAGVTQTPRYLIKTRGQQVTLSCSPISGHRSVSWYQQTPGQGLQFLFEYFSETQRNKGNFPGRFSGRQFSNSRSEMNVSTLELGDSALYLCASSFDRENEELFFGSGTQLSVL.

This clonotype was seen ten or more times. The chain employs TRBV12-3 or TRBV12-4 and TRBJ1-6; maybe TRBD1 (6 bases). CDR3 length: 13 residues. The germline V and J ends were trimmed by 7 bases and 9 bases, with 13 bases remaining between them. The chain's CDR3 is CASNLDRTSPLHF. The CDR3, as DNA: TGTGCCAGCAACCTCGACAGGACTTCACCCCTCCACTTT.

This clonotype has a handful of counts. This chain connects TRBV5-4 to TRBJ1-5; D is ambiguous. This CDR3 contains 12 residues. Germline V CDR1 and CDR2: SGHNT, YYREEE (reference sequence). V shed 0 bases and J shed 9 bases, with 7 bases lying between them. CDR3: CASSLAGGPQHF. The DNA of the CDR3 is TGTGCCAGCAGCTTGGCCGGTGGGCCCCAGCATTTT.

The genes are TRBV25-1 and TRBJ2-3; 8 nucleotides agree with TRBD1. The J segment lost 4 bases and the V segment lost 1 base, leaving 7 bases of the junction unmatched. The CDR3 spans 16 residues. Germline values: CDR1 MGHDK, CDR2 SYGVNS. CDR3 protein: CASSELAGGVSDTQYF. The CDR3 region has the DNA TGTGCCAGCAGTGAATTGGCAGGGGGCGTATCAGATACGCAGTATTTT.